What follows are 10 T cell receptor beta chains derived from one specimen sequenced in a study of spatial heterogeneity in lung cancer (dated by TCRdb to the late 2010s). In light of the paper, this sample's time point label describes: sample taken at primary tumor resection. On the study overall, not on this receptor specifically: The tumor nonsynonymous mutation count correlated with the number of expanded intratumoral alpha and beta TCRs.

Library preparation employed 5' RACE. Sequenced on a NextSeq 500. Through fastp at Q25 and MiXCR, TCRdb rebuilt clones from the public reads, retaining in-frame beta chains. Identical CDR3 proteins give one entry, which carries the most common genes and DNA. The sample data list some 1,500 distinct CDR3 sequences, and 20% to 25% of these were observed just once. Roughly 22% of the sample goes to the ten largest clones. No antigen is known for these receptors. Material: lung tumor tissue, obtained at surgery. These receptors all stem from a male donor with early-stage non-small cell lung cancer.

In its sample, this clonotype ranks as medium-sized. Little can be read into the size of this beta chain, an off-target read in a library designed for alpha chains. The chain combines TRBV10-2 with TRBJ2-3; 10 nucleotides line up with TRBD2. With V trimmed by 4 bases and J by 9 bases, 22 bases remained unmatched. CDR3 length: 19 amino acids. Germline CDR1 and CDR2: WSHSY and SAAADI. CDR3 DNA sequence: TGCGCCAGCAGTGGGTCCTCTTTAGCGGGGGGCCGTCTCGCTACCACGCAGTATTTT. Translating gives CASSGSSLAGGRLATTQYF.

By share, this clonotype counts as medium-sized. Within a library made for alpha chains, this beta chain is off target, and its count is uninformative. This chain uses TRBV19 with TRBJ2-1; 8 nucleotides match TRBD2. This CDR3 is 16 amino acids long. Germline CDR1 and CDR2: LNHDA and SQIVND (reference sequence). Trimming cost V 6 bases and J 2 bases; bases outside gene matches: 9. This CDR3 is CASSTTREVPYNEQFF. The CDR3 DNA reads TGTGCCAGTAGCACTACGCGGGAGGTACCCTACAATGAGCAGTTCTTC.

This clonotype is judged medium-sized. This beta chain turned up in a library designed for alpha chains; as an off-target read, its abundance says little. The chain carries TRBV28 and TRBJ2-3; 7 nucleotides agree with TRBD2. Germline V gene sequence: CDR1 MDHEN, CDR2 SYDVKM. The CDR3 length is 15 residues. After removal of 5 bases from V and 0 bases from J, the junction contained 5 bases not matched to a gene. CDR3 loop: CASSPQAGSTDTQYF. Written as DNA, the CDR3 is TGTGCCAGCAGTCCGCAAGCGGGGAGCACAGATACGCAGTATTTT.

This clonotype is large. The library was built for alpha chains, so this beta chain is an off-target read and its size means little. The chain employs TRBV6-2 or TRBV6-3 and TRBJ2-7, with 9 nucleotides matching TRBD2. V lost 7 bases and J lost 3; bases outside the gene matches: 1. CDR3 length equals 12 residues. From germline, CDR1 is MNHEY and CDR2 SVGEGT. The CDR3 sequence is CASTAGGYEQYF. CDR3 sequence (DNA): TGTGCCAGCACAGCGGGAGGCTACGAGCAGTACTTC.

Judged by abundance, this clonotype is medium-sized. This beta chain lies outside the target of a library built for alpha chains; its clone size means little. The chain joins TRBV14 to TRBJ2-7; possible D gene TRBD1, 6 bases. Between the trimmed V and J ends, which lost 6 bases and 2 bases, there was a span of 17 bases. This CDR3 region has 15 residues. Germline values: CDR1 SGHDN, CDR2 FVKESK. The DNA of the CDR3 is TGTGCCAGCAGGGGAGCCGGGACACTCCCCTACGAGCAGTACTTC. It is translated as CASRGAGTLPYEQYF. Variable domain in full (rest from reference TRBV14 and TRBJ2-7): EAGVTQFPSHSVIEKGQTVTLRCDPISGHDNLYWYRRVMGKEIKFLLHFVKESKQDESGMPNNRFLAERTGGTYSTLKVQPAELEDSGVYFCASRGAGTLPYEQYFGPGTRLTVT.

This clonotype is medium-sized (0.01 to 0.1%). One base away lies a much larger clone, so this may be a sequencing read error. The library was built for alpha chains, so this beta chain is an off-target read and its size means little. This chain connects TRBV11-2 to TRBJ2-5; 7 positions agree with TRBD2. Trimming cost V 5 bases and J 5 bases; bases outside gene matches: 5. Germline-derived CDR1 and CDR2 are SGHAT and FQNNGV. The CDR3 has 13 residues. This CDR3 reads CASSHGLGETQYF. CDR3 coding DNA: TGTGCCAGCAGCCACGGACTAGGCGAGACCCAGTACTTC.

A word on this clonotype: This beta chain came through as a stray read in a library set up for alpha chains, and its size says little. In DNA, the CDR3 is TGTGCCAGCAGCCCCCGACCTCAGTGGCATGAGCAGTTCTTC. Its protein product is CASSPRPQWHEQFF. This chain connects TRBV11-2 to TRBJ2-1, with no clear D. The germline CDR1 and CDR2 sequences are SGHAT and FQNNGV. V shed 5 bases and J shed 8 bases, with 16 bases lying between them. CDR3 length: 14 amino acids.

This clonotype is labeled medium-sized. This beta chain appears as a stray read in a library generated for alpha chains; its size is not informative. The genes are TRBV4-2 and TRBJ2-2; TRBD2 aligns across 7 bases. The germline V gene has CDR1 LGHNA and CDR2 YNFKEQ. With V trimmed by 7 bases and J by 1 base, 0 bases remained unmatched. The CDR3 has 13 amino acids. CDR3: CASKRENTGELFF. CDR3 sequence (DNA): TGTGCCAGCAAGCGGGAGAACACCGGGGAGCTGTTTTTT.

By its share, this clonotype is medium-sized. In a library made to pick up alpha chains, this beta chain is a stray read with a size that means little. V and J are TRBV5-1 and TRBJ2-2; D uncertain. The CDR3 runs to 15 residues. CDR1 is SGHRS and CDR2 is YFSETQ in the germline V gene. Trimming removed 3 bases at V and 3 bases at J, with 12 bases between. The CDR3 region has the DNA TGCGCCAGCAGCTCCGACGGATTCTACACCGGGGAGCTGTTTTTT. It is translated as CASSSDGFYTGELFF.

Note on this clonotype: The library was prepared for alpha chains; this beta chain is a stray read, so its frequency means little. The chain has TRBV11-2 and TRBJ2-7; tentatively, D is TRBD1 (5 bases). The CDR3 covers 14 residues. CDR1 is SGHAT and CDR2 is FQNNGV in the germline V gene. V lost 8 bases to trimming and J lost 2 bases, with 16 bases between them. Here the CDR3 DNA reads TGTGCCAGCTCGCGGTTGGACAATCCCTACGAGCAGTACTTC. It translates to CASSRLDNPYEQYF. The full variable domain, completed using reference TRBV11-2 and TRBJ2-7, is EAGVAQSPRYKIIEKRQSVAFWCNPISGHATLYWYQQILGQGPKLLIQFQNNGVVDDSQLPKDRFSAERLKGVDSTLKIQPAKLEDSAVYLCASSRLDNPYEQYFGPGTRLTVT.